These 17 T cell receptor beta chains were sequenced from one sample in a study of control samples from healthy donors and cancer patients (dated by TCRdb to the early 2020s). Library generation was performed with the immunoSEQ multiplex PCR assay. TCRdb mirrors the immuneACCESS table, restricted to in-frame sequences. Some clones are absent from its copies; in checked studies, under half trace to an unresolved V gene, and the reason for the others is unknown. This sample has about 120,000 clones in its table, and about 89% of those were observed once. The ten largest clones represent approximately 8% of the sample. Sequencing input: blood. These receptor sequences come from a woman between 18 and 30 years old in good health.

The chain is built from TRBV30 and TRBJ2-1, with D tentatively TRBD1 (6 bases). V dropped 3 bases and J dropped 3 bases, with 12 bases sitting between them. Germline V gives CDR1 GTSNPN, CDR2 SVGIG (reference sequence). The CDR3 extends over 14 amino acids. The CDR3 sequence is CAWRIKTGYNEQFF. The CDR3 DNA sequence: TGTGCCTGGAGGATTAAGACAGGCTACAATGAGCAGTTCTTC.

To note about this clone: This CDR3 is also generated by other DNA sequences in the sample. The V gene is TRBV7-2, the J gene TRBJ1-3; D gene unclear. Germline CDR1 reads SGHTA; CDR2 reads FQGNSA. The CDR3 is made up of 12 amino acids. Trimming took off 5 bases at V and 4 bases at J, with 6 bases between the two ends. DNA for the CDR3: TGTGCCAGCAGCAAAACGGGAAACACCATATATTTT. The encoded protein is CASSKTGNTIYF. The whole variable domain, filled in from reference TRBV7-2 and TRBJ1-3, reads GAGVSQSPSNKVTEKGKDVELRCDPISGHTALYWYRQSLGQGLEFLIYFQGNSAPDKSGLPSDRFSAERTGGSVSTLTIQRTQQEDSAVYLCASSKTGNTIYFGEGSWLTVV.

The CDR3 sequence is CASSLKGLMNTEAFF. The CDR3 DNA sequence: TGTGCCAGCAGTTTAAAAGGGTTAATGAACACTGAAGCTTTCTTT. The rearrangement links TRBV27 to TRBJ1-1; D ambiguous. Trimming took off 2 bases at V and 0 bases at J, with 10 bases between the two ends. The CDR3 sequence is 15 residues long. The germline gives CDR1 MNHEY, CDR2 SMNVEV (reference sequence).

The gene calls are TRBV7-9 and TRBJ2-3; 11 bases are shared with TRBD2. This CDR3 is 17 amino acids long. V shed 3 bases and J 2 bases; nucleotides not matched to a gene: 7. Germline CDR1 is SEHNR and CDR2 is FQNEAQ (reference sequence). The CDR3 sequence: CASSLSETSGITDTQYF. Written as DNA, the CDR3 is TGTGCCAGCAGCTTGTCAGAGACTAGCGGGATCACAGATACGCAGTATTTT.

This clone was seen only once. This chain joins TRBV18 and TRBJ2-7; the D is unclear. Trimming removed 4 bases from V and 0 bases from J, with 13 bases in between. Germline-derived CDR1 and CDR2 are KGHSH and LQKENI. The CDR3 is made up of 15 amino acids. CDR3 amino acids: CASSLGILSSYEQYF. For the CDR3, the DNA is TGTGCCAGCTCACTAGGTATACTGAGCTCCTACGAGCAGTACTTC.

This chain uses TRBV7-2 with TRBJ1-1, with D unresolved. The V end lost 1 base, the J end lost 8 bases, and 11 bases lay between the germline ends. The CDR3 runs to 13 residues. Germline CDR1 and CDR2: SGHTA and FQGNSA. The chain's CDR3 is CASSLGIGLEAFF. The DNA for the CDR3 is TGTGCCAGCAGCTTAGGAATCGGATTAGAAGCTTTCTTT.

This clone was seen once. The J gene is TRBJ1-1, the V gene TRBV5-1; no clear D gene. This CDR3 spans 13 amino acids. Germline V gene lookup returns CDR1 SGHRS and CDR2 YFSETQ. V shed 4 bases and J shed 2 bases, with 9 bases lying between them. This CDR3 reads CASSLVINTEAFF. CDR3 sequence (DNA): TGCGCCAGCAGCCTGGTAATCAACACTGAAGCTTTCTTT.

The CDR3 DNA reads as TGTGCCAGCAGTCAAGACAGGGTTACGACGCAGTACTTC. Translating gives CASSQDRVTTQYF. This chain joins TRBV12-3 or TRBV12-4 and TRBJ2-7; TRBD1 agrees at 7 bases. V trimming: 5 bases; J trimming: 9 bases; junction bases outside the gene matches: 10. CDR3 size: 13 residues.

The gene calls are TRBV7-2 and TRBJ2-2; D is ambiguous. This CDR3 has 13 residues. In germline, CDR1 is SGHTA, CDR2 FQGNSA. The ends were cut back, 6 bases at V and 3 bases at J, with 8 bases in the middle. The CDR3 region is CASRGRDTGELFF. As DNA, the CDR3 is TGTGCCAGCAGGGGTCGCGACACCGGGGAGCTGTTTTTT.

J is TRBJ1-2 and V is TRBV4-2, with 7 bases matching TRBD1. With 1 base clipped from V and 3 bases from J, the junction kept 5 bases outside the gene matches. The germline V gene encodes CDR1 LGHNA and CDR2 YNFKEQ. This CDR3 contains 15 residues. The CDR3 loop is CASSQGPTGHYGYTF. The CDR3 DNA reads TGTGCCAGCAGCCAAGGGCCGACAGGGCACTATGGCTACACCTTC.

The rearrangement joins TRBV12-5 to TRBJ2-5; D gene ambiguous. Germline V gene sequence: CDR1 LGHNT, CDR2 FRNRAP. The CDR3 is 11 residues long. Trimming cost V 3 bases and J 3 bases, with 2 bases left between them. CDR3 coding DNA: TGTGCTAGTGGTTTCAAAGAGACCCAGTACTTC. It encodes CASGFKETQYF.

This rearrangement joins TRBV18 to TRBJ1-1; D ambiguous. V was clipped by 5 bases and J by 1 base, with 8 bases between them. This CDR3 comprises 13 residues. CDR1 KGHSH and CDR2 LQKENI come from the germline V gene. CDR3 in DNA: TGTGCCAGCTCATCGGACGGGAACACTGAAGCTTTCTTT. This sequence encodes CASSSDGNTEAFF.

V and J are TRBV6-5 and TRBJ1-5; TRBD1 might be the D (6 bases). Per the germline V gene, CDR1 is MNHEY and CDR2 is SVGAGI. This CDR3 contains 14 residues. Trimming removed 2 bases from V and 7 bases from J, with 12 bases in between. The DNA of the CDR3 is TGTGCCAGCAGTTACACCAGGGGACCGCAGCCCCAGCATTTT. Translating it yields CASSYTRGPQPQHF.

The chain employs TRBV28 and TRBJ1-1; no definite D call. The length of the CDR3 is 14 residues. Trimming cost V 3 bases and J 0 bases, with 8 bases left between them. Germline assignment: CDR1 MDHEN and CDR2 SYDVKM. In nucleotides, the CDR3 is TGTGCCAGCAGTTTGAGGGCAATGAACACTGAAGCTTTCTTT. Encoded protein: CASSLRAMNTEAFF.

This chain uses TRBV27 with TRBJ1-1; TRBD1 is a possible D gene (6 bases). The germline CDR1 and CDR2 sequences are MNHEY and SMNVEV (reference sequence). Between the trimmed V and J ends, which lost 6 bases and 0 bases, there was a span of 11 bases. This CDR3 comprises 14 residues. The CDR3 nucleotides read TGTGCCAGCAGGGCAGGGACAATGAACACTGAAGCTTTCTTT. Its protein is CASRAGTMNTEAFF.

V gene TRBV3-1 (or the pseudogene TRBV3-2) combines with J gene TRBJ2-7, with TRBD2 matching over 11 bases. J gave up 3 bases and V 0 bases, and 7 bases lay outside the gene matches. The CDR3 covers 17 residues. Germline V gene data show CDR1 as LGHDT and CDR2 as YNNKEL (reference sequence). This chain's CDR3 is CASSQDRGTSGDYEQYF. The CDR3 DNA follows: TGTGCCAGCAGCCAAGATCGGGGGACTAGCGGCGACTACGAGCAGTACTTC.

This chain connects TRBV6-6 to TRBJ1-5, with 9 bases that match TRBD1. The CDR3 sequence is 15 residues long. The germline CDR1 and CDR2 sequences are MNHNY and SVGAGI (reference sequence). V was clipped by 2 bases and J by 5 bases; unmatched bases: 4. The DNA of the CDR3 is TGTGCCAGCAGTTACGGGGGACAGGGCTATCAGCCCCAGCATTTT. Translating gives CASSYGGQGYQPQHF.